One sample yielded the 28 T cell receptor beta chains listed below, sequenced in a study of shared clonotypes between healthy human individuals (TCRdb year 2020). Libraries were constructed by the immunoSEQ multiplex PCR assay. TCRdb took over this immuneACCESS table, retaining in-frame rearrangements with V and J assigned. Such tables are incomplete; in checked studies, under half of the missing clones stem from an unresolved V gene, and the remainder is unexplained. For this sample there are around 2,000,000 clones; 85% to 95% appear just once. 0.13% of the sample comes from the top ten. The source material was naive CD4+ T cells sorted from blood. What this sample's cell subset or site label stands for: CD45RA+ positively selected. These receptors originate from a man between 18 and 29 years old in good health.

This clone was observed once. J is TRBJ1-4 and V is TRBV18; D ambiguous. CDR3 length: 12 amino acids. Trimming left V 6 bases short and J 4 bases short, with 6 bases between. Per the germline V gene, CDR1 is KGHSH and CDR2 is LQKENI. As DNA, the CDR3 is TGTGCCAGCTCGGAGAATAATGAAAAACTGTTTTTT. Translation gives CASSENNEKLFF.

This chain connects TRBV5-1 to TRBJ2-7; 10 bases fit TRBD2. V dropped 1 base and J dropped 3; count of bases not matched to a gene: 13. Germline V gene sequence: CDR1 SGHRS, CDR2 YFSETQ. There are 18 residues in the CDR3. In nucleotides, the CDR3 is TGCGCCAGCAGCTTGAGGGCCCCTAGCGGGGGTTACCTCTACGAGCAGTACTTC. It translates to CASSLRAPSGGYLYEQYF.

The V gene is TRBV5-1, the J gene TRBJ1-2; D call uncertain. Between the trimmed V and J ends, which lost 1 base and 5 bases, there was a span of 18 bases. Germline V lookup: CDR1 SGHRS, CDR2 YFSETQ. CDR3 length equals 16 residues. CDR3 sequence: CASSLKSSAGVYGYTF. The CDR3 DNA reads TGCGCCAGCAGCTTGAAGAGTTCGGCAGGCGTTTATGGCTACACCTTC.

The V call is TRBV6-5, the J call TRBJ2-6; D is unclear. Per the germline V gene, CDR1 is MNHEY and CDR2 is SVGAGI. This CDR3 has 15 residues. V lost 7 bases to trimming and J lost 2 bases, with 12 bases between them. CDR3 nucleotides: TGTGCCAGCACCCGATTCCCCCCTGGGGCCAACGTCCTGACTTTC. This encodes CASTRFPPGANVLTF.

A single count supports this clone. The chain has TRBV2 and TRBJ2-3; D perhaps matches TRBD1 (6 bases). The CDR3 is made up of 15 amino acids. From germline, CDR1 is SNHLY and CDR2 FYNNEI. Trimming took off 2 bases at V and 0 bases at J, with 9 bases between the two ends. The CDR3 region is CASSESGASTDTQYF. The CDR3 DNA follows: TGTGCCAGCAGTGAATCAGGGGCTAGCACAGATACGCAGTATTTT.

The table lists this clone with a few counts. The V and J genes are TRBV27 and TRBJ2-7; 9 bases map to TRBD1. J was trimmed by 3 bases and V by 0 bases; bases with no gene match: 3. The germline V gene encodes CDR1 MNHEY and CDR2 SMNVEV (reference sequence). This CDR3 spans 15 amino acids. CDR3 amino acids: CASSLSGQGGYEQYF. The CDR3 nucleotides read TGTGCCAGCAGTTTATCGGGACAGGGTGGCTACGAGCAGTACTTC.

This clone was detected once. This chain links TRBV5-1 with TRBJ1-4, with D unresolved. This CDR3 is built from 11 residues. Deletions cut 6 bases from V and 7 bases from J, with 7 bases between. In germline, CDR1 is SGHRS, CDR2 YFSETQ. The CDR3 spells CASNLREKLFF. The CDR3 region has the DNA TGCGCCAGCAACCTCCGTGAAAAACTGTTTTTT.

A remark on this clone: This CDR3 is also generated by other DNA sequences in the sample. The chain joins TRBV5-1 to TRBJ1-5; TRBD1 is a possible D gene (5 bases). V lost 2 bases to trimming and J lost 4 bases, with 10 bases between them. This CDR3 has 14 residues. Germline loops: CDR1 SGHRS, CDR2 YFSETQ. The chain's CDR3 is CASSLLGDNQPQHF. Written as DNA, the CDR3 is TGCGCCAGCAGCTTATTAGGGGATAATCAGCCCCAGCATTTT.

The chain links TRBV27 to TRBJ1-1, with D perhaps TRBD1 (5 bases). The ends were cut back, 7 bases at V and 5 bases at J, with 14 bases in the middle. This CDR3 is built from 13 residues. Germline assignment: CDR1 MNHEY and CDR2 SMNVEV (reference sequence). This chain's CDR3 is CASTVQGGTEAFF. The DNA of the CDR3 is TGTGCCAGCACTGTCCAGGGAGGGACTGAAGCTTTCTTT.

This clone was seen just once. The chain employs TRBV11-2 and TRBJ2-7, with 7 positions matching TRBD1. The CDR3 totals 15 residues. Germline V gene sequence: CDR1 SGHAT, CDR2 FQNNGV. After removal of 5 bases from V and 3 bases from J, the junction contained 10 bases not matched to a gene. CDR3 residues: CASSLSGTAYYEQYF. CDR3 DNA sequence: TGTGCCAGCAGCCTGTCCGGGACAGCCTACTACGAGCAGTACTTC.

This rearrangement joins TRBV4-3 to TRBJ2-7; a weak D match, TRBD1 (6 bases). CDR1 and CDR2 (germline): LGHNA, YSLEER. This CDR3 contains 14 residues. The germline V and J ends were trimmed by 1 base and 5 bases, with 12 bases remaining between them. This CDR3 is CASSQGDKKNEQYF. CDR3 sequence (DNA): TGCGCCAGCAGCCAAGGGGACAAAAAGAACGAGCAGTACTTC.

V is TRBV5-1 and J is TRBJ2-6, with TRBD1 as a possible D gene (5 bases). Between the trimmed V and J ends, which lost 6 bases and 0 bases, there was a span of 13 bases. From germline, CDR1 is SGHRS and CDR2 YFSETQ. This CDR3 is 16 amino acids long. The CDR3 bases are TGCGCCAGCACCGGCAGGGCCTCCTCTGGGGCCAACGTCCTGACTTTC. Encoded protein: CASTGRASSGANVLTF.

This chain links TRBV7-9 with TRBJ1-6; TRBD1 matches at 7 bases. This CDR3 is 15 amino acids long. V was clipped by 5 bases and J by 4 bases; unmatched bases: 5. Germline-derived CDR1 and CDR2 are SEHNR and FQNEAQ (reference sequence). This chain's CDR3 is CASSKGQSYNSPLHF. CDR3 DNA: TGTGCCAGCAGCAAGGGACAGAGTTATAATTCACCCCTCCACTTT.

This clone has a single count. The chain carries TRBV5-4 and TRBJ2-2; D unresolved. Trimming cost V 1 base and J 6 bases, with 13 bases left between them. Germline V gene lookup returns CDR1 SGHNT and CDR2 YYREEE (reference sequence). The CDR3 has 15 residues. Written as DNA, the CDR3 is TGTGCCAGCAGCTTGCAACACCGAACCCCCGGGGAGCTGTTTTTT. This codes for CASSLQHRTPGELFF. Full variable domain (remainder filled in from reference TRBV5-4 and TRBJ2-2): ETGVTQSPTHLIKTRGQQVTLRCSSQSGHNTVSWYQQALGQGPQFIFQYYREEENGRGNFPPRFSGLQFPNYSSELNVNALELDDSALYLCASSLQHRTPGELFFGEGSRLTVL.

This chain links TRBV6-5 with TRBJ2-5, with D possibly TRBD2 on 6 matching bases. Germline CDR1 and CDR2: MNHEY and SVGAGI. This CDR3 is 13 amino acids long. Trimming removed 10 bases from V and 3 bases from J, with 15 bases in between. The CDR3 DNA reads as TGTGCCACCTGGAGGGCCCGAGAAGAGACCCAGTACTTC. Amino acid sequence: CATWRAREETQYF.

The CDR3 nucleotides are TGTGCCAGCAGTCTCCTTCGGGACAAAGAGCAGTACTTC. Translating gives CASSLLRDKEQYF. This sequence joins TRBV28 and TRBJ2-7, with D maybe TRBD1 (6 bases). Germline V gives CDR1 MDHEN, CDR2 SYDVKM. The CDR3 sequence is 13 residues long. V lost 5 bases to trimming and J lost 7 bases, with 15 bases between them.

V usage is TRBV11-3 and J usage is TRBJ2-2; 8 bases agree with TRBD2. The CDR3 extends over 16 amino acids. V was pared by 4 bases and J by 8 bases, with 12 bases of the junction left unmatched. The germline V gene has CDR1 SGHNT and CDR2 YENEEA. CDR3 loop: CASSSWTSRVEGELFF. The CDR3 DNA follows: TGTGCCAGCAGCTCTTGGACTAGCAGGGTCGAGGGGGAGCTGTTTTTT.

As DNA, the CDR3 is TGTGCCACCAGTACTCGGACTAGCGGAAACACCGGGGAGCTGTTTTTT. This encodes CATSTRTSGNTGELFF. The chain uses TRBV15 and TRBJ2-2; 10 positions match TRBD2. Germline CDR1 LNHNV, CDR2 YYDKDF (reference sequence). The V segment lost 6 bases and the J segment 2 bases; nucleotides outside the gene matches: 6. CDR3 length: 16 residues. Based on the CDR3 plus reference TRBV15 and TRBJ2-2, the full variable domain is DAMVIQNPRYQVTQFGKPVTLSCSQTLNHNVMYWYQQKSSQAPKLLFHYYDKDFNNEADTPDNFQSRRPNTSFCFLDIRSPGLGDTAMYLCATSTRTSGNTGELFFGEGSRLTVL.

The chain combines TRBV30 with TRBJ2-1, with a possible D match to TRBD2 (5 bases). Trimming removed 1 base from V and 8 bases from J, with 12 bases in between. Germline V gene lookup returns CDR1 GTSNPN and CDR2 SVGIG (reference sequence). There are 13 residues in the CDR3. In nucleotides, the CDR3 is TGTGCCTGGAGTGGTGGGCTGAGGGATGAGCAGTTCTTC. Its protein is CAWSGGLRDEQFF. Full variable domain (remainder filled in from reference TRBV30 and TRBJ2-1): SQTIHQWPATLVQPVGSPLSLECTVEGTSNPNLYWYRQAAGRGLQLLFYSVGIGQISSEVPQNLSASRPQDRQFILSSKKLLLSDSGFYLCAWSGGLRDEQFFGPGTRLTVL.

The chain combines TRBV6-5 with TRBJ1-2; no clear D gene. The germline V and J ends were trimmed by 3 bases and 2 bases, with 10 bases remaining between them. The CDR3 spans 14 residues. Germline loops: CDR1 MNHEY, CDR2 SVGAGI. Here the CDR3 reads CASSYGSLNYGYTF. DNA for the CDR3: TGTGCCAGCAGTTATGGGTCTCTCAACTATGGCTACACCTTC.

The chain couples TRBV6-7 to TRBJ1-6; no clear D. TRBV6-7 is an ORF; its function is uncertain. Trimming took 11 bases from V and 5 from J, leaving 19 bases between them. The CDR3 has 15 amino acids. CDR3 amino acids: CAARITPDNNSPLHF. In DNA, the CDR3 is TGTGCCGCCCGGATAACTCCCGACAATAATTCACCCCTCCACTTT.

V is TRBV15 and J is TRBJ1-2; the D gene is possibly TRBD1 (5 bases). Per the germline V gene, CDR1 is LNHNV and CDR2 is YYDKDF (reference sequence). Deletions cut 5 bases from V and 4 bases from J, with 14 bases between. This CDR3 has 14 amino acids. The CDR3 nucleotides read TGTGCCACCAGCCGCCGCCAGGGTTCCTATGGCTACACCTTC. Residues: CATSRRQGSYGYTF.

Here the CDR3 reads CASSFGTGMNTEAFF. The CDR3 bases are TGTGCCAGCAGCTTCGGGACGGGGATGAACACTGAAGCTTTCTTT. V usage is TRBV5-6 and J usage is TRBJ1-1; tentatively, D is TRBD1 (5 bases). Germline V gene sequence: CDR1 SGHDT, CDR2 YYEEEE. Trimming cost V 2 bases and J 0 bases, with 11 bases left between them. The CDR3 spans 15 residues.

The chain's CDR3 is CASSQGPSGGGVHEQYF. DNA of the CDR3: TGCGCCAGCAGCCAAGGCCCTAGCGGAGGAGGGGTCCACGAGCAGTACTTC. This chain uses TRBV4-1 with TRBJ2-7, with 7 bases lining up with TRBD2. CDR1 is MGHRA, CDR2 YSYEKL, per germline. This CDR3 region has 17 residues. With V trimmed by 1 base and J by 5 bases, 14 bases remained unmatched.

This chain connects TRBV6-4 to TRBJ1-4, with D unclear. Trimming shortened V by 6 bases and J by 8 bases, and 19 bases separated the two germline ends. The CDR3 extends over 15 amino acids. Germline values: CDR1 MRHNA, CDR2 SNTAGT. The CDR3, as DNA: TGTGCCAGCAGCCGATCCGACATGCTGGGGGAAAAACTGTTTTTT. Encoded protein: CASSRSDMLGEKLFF.

This clone was seen only once. The chain recombines TRBV11-2 with TRBJ2-3; 9 nucleotides line up with TRBD1. V lost 2 bases and J lost 9; bases outside the gene matches: 3. CDR1 and CDR2 from the germline V gene are SGHAT and FQNNGV. This CDR3 spans 13 amino acids. The CDR3 sequence is CASSLLDRGTQYF. The CDR3 DNA is TGTGCCAGCAGCTTACTCGACAGGGGGACGCAGTATTTT.

CDR3 DNA sequence: TGTGCCAGCAGCCGGGGGCCCGTCGGGGAACAGCCCCAGCATTTT. It translates to CASSRGPVGEQPQHF. The rearrangement uses TRBV6-5 and TRBJ1-5; D may be TRBD1 (6 bases). Germline CDR1 and CDR2: MNHEY and SVGAGI. The CDR3 is 15 residues long. V lost 6 bases and J 7 bases, leaving 19 bases between the germline ends.

As concerns this clone: At the DNA level, this CDR3 is encoded by other sequences in the same sample as well. V gene TRBV11-2 combines with J gene TRBJ1-2, with 7 bases matching TRBD1. Germline-derived CDR1 and CDR2 are SGHAT and FQNNGV. The CDR3 has 14 amino acids. V lost 1 base and J lost 3; bases outside the gene matches: 2. This chain's CDR3 is CASSLGQGDYGYTF. The CDR3 nucleotides are TGTGCCAGCAGCTTAGGGCAGGGGGACTATGGCTACACCTTC.